The 32 T cell receptor beta chains below all came from one sample that was sequenced in a study of shared clonotypes between healthy human individuals. The repertoire was sequenced with immunoSEQ multiplex PCR; TCRdb's copy has only in-frame clones and lacks some. This table has more than 450,000 clones, 70% to 80% appearing once. Material for sequencing was PBMCs. The receptors derive from a woman in her forties in good health. Some clones in this sample may be carry-over from other donors' samples.

This clone was observed once. This chain connects TRBV9 to TRBJ2-2, with unresolved D. The CDR3 is 15 residues long. The V end lost 4 bases, the J end lost 3 bases, and 13 bases lay between the germline ends. The germline V gene has CDR1 SGDLS and CDR2 YYNGEE. The CDR3 is CASSIESRYTGELFF. The CDR3 DNA sequence: TGTGCCAGCAGCATAGAGAGTCGATACACCGGGGAGCTGTTTTTT.

The gene calls are TRBV4-1 and TRBJ2-7, with D unclear. The germline gives CDR1 MGHRA, CDR2 YSYEKL. This CDR3 is 16 amino acids long. With 2 bases removed from V and 0 bases from J, the gap between germline ends came to 14 bases. This chain's CDR3 is CASSQTGLRYSYEQYF. The CDR3 region has the DNA TGCGCCAGCAGCCAAACCGGGTTACGATACTCCTACGAGCAGTACTTC.

This chain uses TRBV29-1 with TRBJ2-1; D is ambiguous. The CDR3 is made up of 11 amino acids. Trimming left V 4 bases short and J 8 bases short, with 9 bases between. The germline V gene has CDR1 SQVTM and CDR2 ANQGSEA. Here the CDR3 reads CSVGPHHEQFF. In nucleotides, the CDR3 is TGCAGCGTTGGGCCCCACCATGAGCAGTTCTTC.

This chain connects TRBV11-2 to TRBJ2-2; 7 nucleotides align to TRBD1. With V trimmed by 3 bases and J by 4 bases, 5 bases remained unmatched. The CDR3 totals 15 residues. CDR1 and CDR2 from the germline V gene are SGHAT and FQNNGV. The CDR3 DNA sequence: TGTGCCAGCAGCTTGAGGGACAGCCGCACCGGGGAGCTGTTTTTT. Protein product: CASSLRDSRTGELFF.

This chain uses TRBV9 with TRBJ2-7; possibly TRBD2 for D (6 bases). The CDR3 has 14 residues. Germline values: CDR1 SGDLS, CDR2 YYNGEE. Trimming pared 2 bases from V and 5 bases from J, leaving 14 bases between. The chain's CDR3 is CASSVAGTVDEQYF. The CDR3 nucleotides are TGTGCCAGCAGCGTGGCAGGGACTGTTGACGAGCAGTACTTC.

This chain links TRBV21-1 with TRBJ2-1; the D call of TRBD2 is as the table states it, not checked on the DNA. TRBV21-1 is designated a pseudogene. The CDR3 spans 17 residues. The CDR3 nucleotides are TGTGCCAGCAGCCCTAGCCCACTAGCGGGGGCCTACAATGAGCAGTTCTTC. Amino acids: CASSPSPLAGAYNEQFF.

The rearrangement uses TRBV7-9 and TRBJ1-6; D gene unclear. This CDR3 has 12 residues. Germline loops: CDR1 SEHNR, CDR2 FQNEAQ (reference sequence). V was pared by 0 bases and J by 10 bases, with 4 bases between. The CDR3 coding sequence is TGTGCCAGCAGCTTAGCTGAATCACCCCTCCACTTT. It specifies CASSLAESPLHF.

The J gene is TRBJ2-7, the V gene TRBV4-1; maybe TRBD2 (5 bases). The CDR3 is made up of 13 amino acids. Germline loops: CDR1 MGHRA, CDR2 YSYEKL. V was clipped by 4 bases and J by 3 bases, with 10 bases between them. The CDR3 DNA reads TGCGCCAGCAGCCGGGGAGACGTCTACGAGCAGTACTTC. It is translated as CASSRGDVYEQYF.

V usage is TRBV19 and J usage is TRBJ2-3, with TRBD1 as a possible D gene (6 bases). This CDR3 region has 13 residues. From germline, CDR1 is LNHDA and CDR2 SQIVND (reference sequence). With 6 bases removed from V and 2 bases from J, the gap between germline ends came to 9 bases. CDR3 nucleotide sequence: TGTGCCAGTAGCGGGACACACACAGATACGCAGTATTTT. This sequence encodes CASSGTHTDTQYF.

V usage is TRBV2 and J usage is TRBJ2-7; possible D gene TRBD2, 5 bases. This CDR3 region has 11 residues. V was shortened by 6 bases and J by 7 bases, with 10 bases between the two germline ends. Germline lookup yields CDR1 SNHLY and CDR2 FYNNEI. The chain's CDR3 is CASRQTNEQYF. The CDR3 DNA reads TGTGCCAGCAGGCAGACTAATGAGCAGTACTTC.

The rearrangement links TRBV11-2 to TRBJ2-1; D may match TRBD1 or TRBD2 (5 bases each). In germline, CDR1 is SGHAT, CDR2 FQNNGV. V was cut by 5 bases and J by 6 bases, with 20 bases left in between. This CDR3 contains 16 residues. This CDR3 is CASSPEASLRGNEQFF. The CDR3 DNA sequence: TGTGCCAGCAGCCCAGAGGCCAGTTTGAGGGGCAATGAGCAGTTCTTC. Combining the CDR3 with reference TRBV11-2 and TRBJ2-1 gives the whole variable domain EAGVAQSPRYKIIEKRQSVAFWCNPISGHATLYWYQQILGQGPKLLIQFQNNGVVDDSQLPKDRFSAERLKGVDSTLKIQPAKLEDSAVYLCASSPEASLRGNEQFFGPGTRLTVL.

This clone showed up just a few times. This sequence joins TRBV29-1 and TRBJ2-1; D may be TRBD1 or TRBD2 (6 bases each). V lost 3 bases and J lost 9, with 18 bases in between. CDR1 is SQVTM, CDR2 ANQGSEA, per germline. This CDR3 is 14 amino acids long. The CDR3 DNA sequence: TGCAGCGTTGATAACCCGGTGGGGGGCAGTGAGCAGTTCTTC. Translation gives CSVDNPVGGSEQFF.

Worth noting for this clone: Other DNA variants within this sample encode the same CDR3. The V gene is TRBV2, the J gene TRBJ2-5; D gene ambiguous. CDR1 SNHLY and CDR2 FYNNEI come from the germline V gene. V gave up 0 bases and J gave up 3 bases, with 2 bases separating them. The CDR3 sequence is 12 residues long. In DNA form, the CDR3 reads TGTGCCAGCAGTGAAGCTGAAGAGACCCAGTACTTC. Translating gives CASSEAEETQYF.

The gene calls are TRBV6-4 and TRBJ2-7; 10 bases are shared with TRBD1. Unmatched junction bases numbered 15, after V lost 10 bases and J lost 0 bases. The CDR3 has 17 amino acids. Germline CDR1 and CDR2: MRHNA and SNTAGT. The CDR3 sequence is CATRPGQGPLSSYEQYF. In DNA, the CDR3 is TGTGCCACCAGACCGGGACAGGGGCCGCTGAGCTCCTACGAGCAGTACTTC.

The V call is TRBV1, the J call TRBJ2-2; the table's D call, TRBD1, has no DNA check behind it. TRBV1 is noted as a pseudogene. The CDR3 is 16 amino acids. CDR3 sequence reads: CTSSRPQGANTGELFF. DNA for the CDR3: TGCACCAGCAGCCGTCCGCAGGGGGCGAACACCGGGGAGCTGTTTTTT.

This clone was found a few times. V and J are TRBV19 and TRBJ1-1; D may be TRBD1 (5 bases). V lost 5 bases to trimming and J lost 4 bases, with 20 bases between them. CDR1 is LNHDA and CDR2 is SQIVND in the germline V gene (reference sequence). This CDR3 has 16 residues. The CDR3 is CASSFRDGQGVTEAFF. CDR3 nucleotides: TGTGCCAGTAGTTTCCGGGACGGCCAAGGTGTCACTGAAGCTTTCTTT.

This clone came up once. The genes are TRBV4-1 and TRBJ2-1; D possibly matches TRBD1 or TRBD2 (5 bases each). Trimming left V 3 bases short and J 2 bases short, with 8 bases between. This CDR3 is built from 14 residues. The germline gives CDR1 MGHRA, CDR2 YSYEKL. CDR3 coding DNA: TGCGCCAGCAGCCAGAGGGGCGCCTACAATGAGCAGTTCTTC. As protein: CASSQRGAYNEQFF.

This clone has just one count. The chain has TRBV7-3 and TRBJ2-3, with TRBD2 as a possible D gene (6 bases). The CDR3 is made up of 15 amino acids. CDR1 and CDR2 (germline): SGHTA, FQGTGA. V gave up 5 bases and J gave up 1 base, with 13 bases separating them. The CDR3 region is CASSKGLQRTDTQYF. The CDR3 DNA is TGTGCCAGCAGCAAGGGACTCCAGCGCACAGATACGCAGTATTTT. The variable domain in full, with the rest retrieved from reference TRBV7-3 and TRBJ2-3, is GAGVSQTPSNKVTEKGKYVELRCDPISGHTALYWYRQSLGQGPEFLIYFQGTGAADDSGLPNDRFFAVRPEGSVSTLKIQRTERGDSAVYLCASSKGLQRTDTQYFGPGTRLTVL.

The chain has TRBV6-1 and TRBJ1-1; the match to TRBD1 covers 8 bases. V lost 6 bases and J lost 0; bases outside the gene matches: 6. CDR1 is MNHNS and CDR2 is SASEGT in the germline V gene. This CDR3 comprises 15 residues. The chain's CDR3 is CASRRAGGMNTEAFF. CDR3 coding DNA: TGTGCCAGCAGGAGGGCAGGGGGCATGAACACTGAAGCTTTCTTT.

The chain employs TRBV27 and TRBJ2-3; 9 nucleotides align to TRBD1. V lost 2 bases and J lost 4; bases outside the gene matches: 7. The CDR3 is 16 residues long. CDR1 MNHEY and CDR2 SMNVEV come from the germline V gene (reference sequence). The CDR3 DNA reads as TGTGCCAGCAGTTTACCTCCGGGACAGGGATCAGATACGCAGTATTTT. As protein: CASSLPPGQGSDTQYF.

This chain joins TRBV11-2 and TRBJ1-1; D ambiguous. Germline V CDR1 and CDR2: SGHAT, FQNNGV. CDR3 length equals 15 residues. Deletions cut 6 bases from V and 0 bases from J, with 14 bases between. In nucleotides, the CDR3 is TGTGCCAGCAGAACCTGGAAGGATATGAACACTGAAGCTTTCTTT. Protein sequence: CASRTWKDMNTEAFF. Drawing the rest from reference TRBV11-2 and TRBJ1-1, the complete variable domain is EAGVAQSPRYKIIEKRQSVAFWCNPISGHATLYWYQQILGQGPKLLIQFQNNGVVDDSQLPKDRFSAERLKGVDSTLKIQPAKLEDSAVYLCASRTWKDMNTEAFFGQGTRLTVV.

This clone was seen ten or more times. The chain joins TRBV30 to TRBJ1-1; D unresolved. V was pared by 0 bases and J by 2 bases, with 10 bases between. From germline, CDR1 is GTSNPN and CDR2 SVGIG (reference sequence). This CDR3 spans 14 amino acids. The CDR3 is CAWSVRGINTEAFF. The CDR3 coding sequence is TGTGCCTGGAGTGTGAGAGGGATAAACACTGAAGCTTTCTTT.

The J gene is TRBJ2-7, the V gene TRBV30; D is possibly TRBD2 (6 bases). Deletions cut 6 bases from V and 5 bases from J, with 14 bases between. The CDR3 loop spans 12 amino acids. Germline V gene lookup returns CDR1 GTSNPN and CDR2 SVGIG (reference sequence). This CDR3 is CACWGVYNEQYF. Written as DNA, the CDR3 is TGTGCCTGCTGGGGGGTATACAACGAGCAGTACTTC. The full variable domain, its missing parts supplied by reference TRBV30 and TRBJ2-7, is SQTIHQWPATLVQPVGSPLSLECTVEGTSNPNLYWYRQAAGRGLQLLFYSVGIGQISSEVPQNLSASRPQDRQFILSSKKLLLSDSGFYLCACWGVYNEQYFGPGTRLTVT.

The V and J genes are TRBV7-9 and TRBJ1-1; D is undetermined. Germline V gene lookup returns CDR1 SEHNR and CDR2 FQNEAQ (reference sequence). Trimming removed 2 bases at V and 1 base at J, with 5 bases between. The CDR3 runs to 13 residues. CDR3 bases: TGTGCCAGCAGCTTATATTCGAACACTGAAGCTTTCTTT. Protein: CASSLYSNTEAFF.

This clone has only a few counts. V and J are TRBV4-2 and TRBJ2-1, with a possible D match to TRBD1 (6 bases). V was cut by 0 bases and J by 10 bases, with 16 bases left in between. The length of the CDR3 is 15 residues. CDR1 is LGHNA, CDR2 YNFKEQ, per germline. The DNA of the CDR3 is TGTGCCAGCAGCCAAGATTGGGCGGAGACAGGCGAGCAGTTCTTC. It specifies CASSQDWAETGEQFF.

J is TRBJ2-7 and V is TRBV5-1, with D possibly TRBD1 on 6 matching bases. V lost 8 bases to trimming and J lost 2 bases, with 23 bases between them. This CDR3 has 16 amino acids. CDR1 and CDR2 (germline): SGHRS, YFSETQ. This CDR3 reads CASHIGGVTDPYEQYF. The CDR3 DNA reads as TGCGCCAGTCACATAGGGGGAGTGACTGATCCCTACGAGCAGTACTTC.

The chain employs TRBV4-1 and TRBJ2-5, with D perhaps being TRBD1 or TRBD2 (5 bases each). The V gene's germline CDR1 is MGHRA and CDR2 YSYEKL. The CDR3 length is 15 residues. V lost 6 bases to trimming and J lost 4 bases, with 18 bases between them. The CDR3 sequence: CASSRGVGATETQYF. In nucleotides, the CDR3 is TGCGCCAGCAGTCGAGGGGTGGGAGCGACAGAGACCCAGTACTTC.

The chain employs TRBV27 and TRBJ2-7; 8 bases agree with TRBD2. This CDR3 is built from 13 residues. CDR1 MNHEY and CDR2 SMNVEV come from the germline V gene (reference sequence). V trimming: 3 bases; J trimming: 3 bases; junction bases outside the gene matches: 1. The CDR3 nucleotides read TGTGCCAGCAGTTTTGGGACTAGCTACGAGCAGTACTTC. It specifies CASSFGTSYEQYF.

The chain recombines TRBV7-2 with TRBJ2-7; D is undetermined. CDR1 is SGHTA and CDR2 is FQGNSA in the germline V gene. The CDR3 is made up of 14 amino acids. V was trimmed by 5 bases and J by 0 bases, leaving 11 bases between them. The DNA of the CDR3 is TGTGCCAGCAGCAACAGTCGGAGCTCCTACGAGCAGTACTTC. Its protein is CASSNSRSSYEQYF.

This clone was recorded many times. The chain links TRBV5-3 to TRBJ1-1; D gene unclear. TRBV5-3 is reported as an ORF; its role is uncertain. V gave up 1 base and J gave up 0 bases, with 10 bases separating them. This CDR3 comprises 15 residues. CDR3 loop: CARSLNSAMNTEAFF. The CDR3, as DNA: TGTGCCAGAAGCTTGAACTCAGCCATGAACACTGAAGCTTTCTTT.

This sequence joins TRBV27 and TRBJ1-1; TRBD1 matches 9 bases. This CDR3 contains 14 residues. Looked up from germline, CDR1 is MNHEY and CDR2 is SMNVEV (reference sequence). Trimming at V came to 7 bases and at J to 1 base, leaving 4 bases not matched to a gene. Written as DNA, the CDR3 is TGTGCCAGCATCAAACAGGGGGCGAACACTGAAGCTTTCTTT. Amino acid sequence: CASIKQGANTEAFF.

The chain has TRBV5-6 and TRBJ2-6; either TRBD1 or TRBD2 may fit D (6 bases each). Germline V lookup: CDR1 SGHDT, CDR2 YYEEEE. This CDR3 has 15 amino acids. V lost 3 bases and J 4 bases, leaving 11 bases between the germline ends. The CDR3 loop is CASSSWGAGANVLTF. The CDR3 region has the DNA TGTGCCAGCAGCTCCTGGGGGGCCGGGGCCAACGTCCTGACTTTC.